The sequence of this T cell receptor (beta chain) was determined in a study of OX40 agonist ivuxolimab in advanced cancers. Study-level findings and limits: On average, a greater number of expanded clones characterised CD8+ T cells relative to CD4+.

As for this clone: What it binds is not known.

The CDR3 is made up of 14 amino acids. CDR1 MDHEN and CDR2 SYDVKM come from the germline V gene. The ends were cut back, 2 bases at V and 8 bases at J, with 15 bases in the middle. Data came from immunoSEQ multiplex PCR; TCRdb stores just in-frame clones and leaves some out. Of around 75,000 clones listed, roughly 80% are singletons. The clonotype was recovered from an adult with an advanced solid tumor such as melanoma, head and neck, liver or kidney cancer. The chain combines TRBV28 with TRBJ1-1, with D tentatively TRBD1 (5 bases). The source was CD4+ or CD8+ T cells sorted from blood, collected in a trial of the OX40 agonist ivuxolimab. For the CDR3, the DNA is TGTGCCAGCAGTTTAGGGCATTCCGGGACCGAAGCTTTCTTT. This gives the protein CASSLGHSGTEAFF.